The rows below give T cell receptor beta chains drawn from one sample of a study of blood T cell repertoires in COVID-19. The data were produced by immunoSEQ multiplex PCR, yet TCRdb's version contains in-frame clones alone and is incomplete. Of nearly 400,000 clones in the sample, roughly 86% were seen once. Sequenced material: PBMCs or T cells enriched from blood (not recorded which). The receptors originated from a woman aged 30 to 39 who had recovered from COVID-19. Each CDR3 is given without its conserved first and last residue. Clone sizes are given selectively: once, few, many, or a class where the clone is expanded.

>12|TRBV18|TRBJ2-5|once
ASSPNRGQETQY
>13|TRBV7-3|TRBJ2-7|-
ASSLTPGGGMVQY
>14|TRBV28|TRBJ1-5|-
ASSLWGGLGNQPQH
>13|TRBV3-1/TRBV3-2|TRBJ1-5|-
ASSPSGDTNQPQH
>15|TRBV18|TRBJ1-3|-
ASSRQQGPSSGNTIY
>13|TRBV7-6|TRBJ1-5|-
ASSLQPTENQPQH
>11|TRBV19|TRBJ1-1|-
ASSATLQTEAF
>12|TRBV19|TRBJ1-5|-
ASSILDSNQPQH
>17|TRBV7-2|TRBJ2-4|-
ASSSPELTGSIAKNIQY
>12|TRBV7-9|TRBJ1-2|-
ASSLGRGNYGYT
>13|TRBV3-1/TRBV3-2|TRBJ2-3|-
ASSQWRGASDTQY
>13|TRBV5-6|TRBJ2-1|-
ASSLPGLAFNEQF
>11|TRBV10-3|TRBJ1-5|-
AINRGQDQPQH
>15|TRBV9|TRBJ2-5|-
ASSLSPTRGERETQY
>15|TRBV28|TRBJ2-7|-
ASSHTSGRAFVNEQY
>16|TRBV28|TRBJ2-3|-
ASSPPRGFRASTDTQY
>9|TRBV5-1|TRBJ2-1|-
ASSLAREQF
>11|TRBV11-1|TRBJ1-6|-
ASSLAGASPLH
>11|TRBV5-4|TRBJ2-7|-
ASSGRQASEQY
>12|TRBV14|TRBJ2-7|-
ASSLLAVRYEQY
>12|TRBV29-1|TRBJ1-1|-
SVEDFELNTEAF
>13|TRBV19|TRBJ2-5|-
ASSTSGQYQETQY
>13|TRBV27|TRBJ2-1|-
ASSFFLAGDNEQF
>13|TRBV6-6|TRBJ1-2|-
ASSYSPGSKDGYT
>13|TRBV5-1|TRBJ2-2|once
ASSLDRGDTGELF
>11|TRBV9|TRBJ1-2|-
ASSTGGVYGYT
>11|TRBV14|TRBJ1-5|-
ASSHAGGRPQH
>10|TRBV7-2|TRBJ1-5|once
ASSAADSAQH
>13|TRBV19|TRBJ2-7|-
ASSPTTGSSYEQY
>12|TRBV15|TRBJ1-1|once
ATSRDRVAAEAF
>12|TRBV2|TRBJ1-5|-
ASSDSRADQPQH
>13|TRBV21-1|TRBJ1-1|-
ASSGQGEMNTEAF
>11|TRBV29-1|TRBJ1-1|-
SVEREMNTEAF
>12|TRBV5-1|TRBJ1-1|-
ASSITTGNTEAF
>13|TRBV25-1|TRBJ1-2|once
ASSEGGTGDYGYT
>12|TRBV9|TRBJ2-2|-
ASSVTGYTGELF
>12|TRBV9|TRBJ1-1|-
ASSIDSMNTEAF
>12|TRBV5-1|TRBJ2-7|-
ASSFQGQDYEQY
>12|TRBV7-2|TRBJ1-6|-
ASRFWGENSPLH
>11|TRBV28|TRBJ2-2|once
ASGLAGPGELF
>11|TRBV27|TRBJ1-1|once
ASSLQGRTEAF
>11|TRBV2|TRBJ1-2|-
ATLPGTGSGYT
>11|TRBV7-9|TRBJ1-4|-
ATSGANNEKLF
>13|TRBV9|TRBJ1-1|-
ASSVGHIGSTEAF
>13|TRBV15|TRBJ1-2|once
ATSRDRNREYGYT
>13|TRBV19|TRBJ1-1|-
ASRQGVLTNTEAF
>15|TRBV4-3|TRBJ2-1|-
ASSQDQVAGGYNEQF
>9|TRBV20-1|TRBJ2-5|-
RPGGRETQY
>13|TRBV5-1|TRBJ1-2|-
ASSLPGTVNYGYT
>10|TRBV7-9|TRBJ1-6|-
ASSSIDSPLH
>12|TRBV2|TRBJ1-2|-
ASSETGGNYGYT
>16|TRBV24-1|TRBJ2-2|-
ATSDPQGMGTNTGELF
>14|TRBV24-1|TRBJ1-5|-
ATSSPPHKSNQPQH
>15|TRBV28|TRBJ1-5|-
ASSRWGGLPQGQPQH
>11|TRBV5-1|TRBJ2-7|-
ASSFGYSYEQY
>14|TRBV9|TRBJ1-2|-
ASSPERTGGFDGYT
>11|TRBV7-2|TRBJ2-7|-
ASSGLAGIEQY
>13|TRBV6-6|TRBJ2-7|-
ASSYSGDRAYEQY
>11|TRBV5-4|TRBJ1-2|-
ASSLSGTYGYT
>10|TRBV10-1|TRBJ2-7|-
ARLGQNYEQY